One sample yielded the 28 T cell receptor beta chains listed below, sequenced in a study of low-dose radiotherapy and immunotherapy resistance in tumors. With TRAV- and TRBV-specific primers, first-strand cDNA was made, covering the alpha and beta chains. Both a constant-region primer and a V-primer adapter served to amplify TCRs across 15 to 20 PCR cycles. TCRdb used MiXCR to reprocess the reads, holding one entry per CDR3 protein. The top ten hold roughly 3% of the sample, which has tens of thousands of distinct CDR3 sequences, roughly a sixth seen once. Noted time point: before trial treatment. The source material was PBMCs, sampled before treatment. These receptors were taken from a male donor with prostate cancer.

Of note for this clonotype: The CDR3 does not end in the conserved phenylalanine or tryptophan, so this is likely a read error. The limits of the CDR3 on the DNA are not certain, so only TCRdb's listed CDR3 is given. This chain uses TRBV7-9 with TRBJ2-1; TRBD2, the D gene given by the table, was not confirmed from the DNA. CDR1 SEHNR and CDR2 FQNEAQ come from the germline V gene (reference sequence). With termini counted, the CDR3 has 9 amino acids. CDR3 residues: CASSLRSSG.

As regards this clonotype: Since a far larger clone is one base different, this is likely a read error. The rearrangement joins TRBV5-6 to TRBJ1-2; TRBD1 is a possible D gene (6 bases). V was shortened by 3 bases and J by 1 base, with 16 bases between the two germline ends. This CDR3 is 16 amino acids long. Germline CDR1 is SGHDT and CDR2 is YYEEEE. This chain's CDR3 is CASSSGVGHLNYGYTF. The CDR3 DNA is TGTGCCAGCAGCTCAGGGGTGGGACACCTTAACTATGGCTACACCTTC.

This clonotype was seen repeatedly, ten times or more. The V call is TRBV6-2 or TRBV6-3, the J call TRBJ1-1; 8 bases map to TRBD1. From germline, CDR1 is MNHEY and CDR2 SVGEGT. The junction had 6 bases not matched to a gene; V was cut back by 6 bases and J by 3 bases. CDR3 length: 14 amino acids. CDR3 nucleotide sequence: TGTGCCAGCAGACAAACAGGGGGGCACACTGAAGCTTTCTTT. Encoded protein: CASRQTGGHTEAFF.

This clonotype was found many times. This chain links TRBV7-8 with TRBJ2-7; D is perhaps TRBD2 (5 bases). Germline values: CDR1 SGHVS, CDR2 FQNEAQ. The CDR3 contains 14 residues. Trimming pared 1 base from V and 5 bases from J, leaving 12 bases between. CDR3 sequence (DNA): TGTGCCAGCAGCTTAGGAGTAGGGAGCCACGAGCAGTACTTC. This translates into CASSLGVGSHEQYF.

This clonotype has at least ten counts. The chain joins TRBV3-1 to TRBJ1-1, with D possibly TRBD1 on 6 matching bases. The germline V gene has CDR1 LGHDT and CDR2 YNNKEL (reference sequence). The V and J ends lost 0 bases and 6 bases respectively, with 11 bases between them. The CDR3 covers 14 residues. CDR3 region: CASSQDAGVAEAFF. As DNA, the CDR3 is TGTGCCAGCAGCCAAGATGCAGGGGTGGCTGAAGCTTTCTTT.

This clonotype was observed at least ten times. The chain employs TRBV18 and TRBJ1-1; no definite D call. The germline V and J ends were trimmed by 8 bases and 4 bases, with 14 bases remaining between them. Germline V gene lookup returns CDR1 KGHSH and CDR2 LQKENI. The CDR3 has 13 amino acids. The CDR3 DNA reads TGTGCCAGCGCGGCGGGTTCGGGCACTGAAGCTTTCTTT. Amino acid sequence: CASAAGSGTEAFF. Full variable domain (outside the CDR3, taken from reference TRBV18 and TRBJ1-1): NAGVMQNPRHLVRRRGQEARLRCSPMKGHSHVYWYRQLPEEGLKFMVYLQKENIIDESGMPKERFSAEFPKEGPSILRIQQVVRGDSAAYFCASAAGSGTEAFFGQGTRLTVV.

This clonotype has just a few counts. The rearrangement links TRBV27 to TRBJ2-1; 9 positions match TRBD1. V shed 10 bases and J 1 base; nucleotides not matched to a gene: 8. The CDR3 runs 15 residues. Germline values: CDR1 MNHEY, CDR2 SMNVEV (reference sequence). CDR3 loop: CATKSGTGSYNEQFF. The CDR3 nucleotides read TGTGCCACCAAGTCCGGGACAGGGTCCTACAATGAGCAGTTCTTC.

This clonotype was detected many times. This chain connects TRBV7-9 to TRBJ2-2; D unresolved. Germline lookup yields CDR1 SEHNR and CDR2 FQNEAQ (reference sequence). CDR3 length: 13 residues. Trimming shortened V by 3 bases and J by 4 bases, and 6 bases separated the two germline ends. CDR3 protein: CASSLYSTGELFF. The CDR3 nucleotides read TGTGCCAGCAGCTTGTATAGCACCGGGGAGCTGTTTTTT. Supplemented by reference TRBV7-9 and TRBJ2-2, the full variable domain reads DTGVSQNPRHKITKRGQNVTFRCDPISEHNRLYWYRQTLGQGPEFLTYFQNEAQLEKSRLLSDRFSAERPKGSFSTLEIQRTEQGDSAMYLCASSLYSTGELFFGEGSRLTVL.

This clonotype was recorded at least ten times. V gene TRBV6-2 or TRBV6-3 combines with J gene TRBJ1-3; no clear D. CDR1 is MNHEY and CDR2 is SVGEGT in the germline V gene. Between the trimmed V and J ends, which lost 7 bases and 0 bases, there was a span of 13 bases. The CDR3 length is 15 residues. The CDR3 nucleotides read TGTGCCAGCATGGACGCCGGCGGCTCTGGAAACACCATATATTTT. Translation: CASMDAGGSGNTIYF.

Turning to this clonotype: The limits of the CDR3 on the DNA are not certain, so only TCRdb's listed CDR3 is given. This chain uses TRBV19 with TRBJ2-2; TRBD1, as called in the table, went unchecked against the DNA. CDR1 is LNHDA and CDR2 is SQIVND in the germline V gene (reference sequence). The CDR3 sequence runs 16 residues, both termini included. The CDR3 here is CASLGGPPVAPGSCFF.

This clonotype was seen many times. The genes are TRBV27 and TRBJ1-2, with 12 bases fitting TRBD1. CDR1 MNHEY and CDR2 SMNVEV come from the germline V gene (reference sequence). With V trimmed by 3 bases and J by 4 bases, 15 bases remained unmatched. The CDR3 sequence is 19 residues long. This CDR3 is CASSFQRPGQGAHPYGYTF. CDR3 nucleotides: TGTGCCAGCAGTTTCCAACGGCCGGGACAGGGGGCGCATCCCTATGGCTACACCTTC.

The chain has TRBV7-2 and TRBJ1-2; D not certain. Germline V gene lookup returns CDR1 SGHTA and CDR2 FQGNSA. The CDR3 spans 14 residues. The germline V and J ends were trimmed by 6 bases and 4 bases, with 15 bases remaining between them. CDR3 DNA: TGTGCCAGCAGGGAAGCGGGCAGACCCTATGGCTACACCTTC. Translating it yields CASREAGRPYGYTF.

This clonotype was counted at least ten times. The chain uses TRBV30 and TRBJ2-6, with TRBD1 identical over 8 bases. Unmatched junction bases numbered 9, after V lost 2 bases and J lost 0 bases. CDR3 length: 18 amino acids. Germline V lookup: CDR1 GTSNPN, CDR2 SVGIG (reference sequence). CDR3 region: CAWSSPRTGPSGANVLTF. Here the CDR3 DNA reads TGTGCCTGGAGTTCTCCTAGGACAGGGCCCTCTGGGGCCAACGTCCTGACTTTC.

Ten or more counts support this clonotype. V usage is TRBV19 and J usage is TRBJ1-2, with D tentatively TRBD1 (5 bases). The CDR3 has 13 residues. Germline CDR1 is LNHDA and CDR2 is SQIVND (reference sequence). Trimming removed 5 bases at V and 7 bases at J, with 14 bases between. CDR3 region: CASSPAGRTGYTF. The CDR3 bases are TGTGCCAGTAGTCCGGCAGGGAGGACTGGCTACACCTTC.

The rearrangement links TRBV10-1 to TRBJ1-5, with D perhaps TRBD1 (5 bases). Germline CDR1 and CDR2: WNHNN and SYGVQD (reference sequence). The CDR3 extends over 16 amino acids. V was trimmed by 0 bases and J by 4 bases, leaving 13 bases between them. CDR3 protein: CASSESGGGRNQPQHF. The CDR3 DNA sequence: TGCGCCAGCAGTGAGTCGGGGGGGGGTCGGAATCAGCCCCAGCATTTT.

This clonotype showed up many times. This chain joins TRBV27 and TRBJ2-2, with 9 bases that match TRBD2. CDR1 MNHEY and CDR2 SMNVEV come from the germline V gene (reference sequence). With 5 bases clipped from V and 2 bases from J, the junction kept 6 bases outside the gene matches. This CDR3 contains 16 residues. DNA for the CDR3: TGTGCCAGCAGTAATCCTAGCGGGGATAACACCGGGGAGCTGTTTTTT. Translation: CASSNPSGDNTGELFF.

This clonotype has at least ten counts. This chain connects TRBV7-2 to TRBJ2-1; TRBD2 matches at 8 bases. V shed 5 bases, J shed 9 bases, and the junction held 12 bases outside the gene matches. This CDR3 is 15 amino acids long. Germline lookup yields CDR1 SGHTA and CDR2 FQGNSA. Here the CDR3 reads CASSLGGGRGAEQFF. As DNA, the CDR3 is TGTGCCAGCAGCCTCGGGGGGGGGCGGGGCGCTGAGCAGTTCTTC.

This chain uses TRBV10-3 with TRBJ2-3; D is uncertain. From germline, CDR1 is ENHRY and CDR2 SYGVKD. The CDR3 is 14 amino acids. Trimming left V 4 bases short and J 0 bases short, with 8 bases between. The DNA of the CDR3 is TGTGCCATCAGTGGGGTTTCTAGCACAGATACGCAGTATTTT. The encoded protein is CAISGVSSTDTQYF.

This clonotype has just a few counts. The chain uses TRBV27 and TRBJ2-1; no definite D call. The CDR3 extends over 14 amino acids. Looked up from germline, CDR1 is MNHEY and CDR2 is SMNVEV (reference sequence). The germline V and J ends were trimmed by 3 bases and 9 bases, with 15 bases remaining between them. The CDR3 spells CASSLLGSKGEQFF. DNA for the CDR3: TGTGCCAGCAGTTTGTTAGGTTCGAAAGGTGAGCAGTTCTTC.

The sample holds many counts of this clonotype. The rearrangement links TRBV10-2 to TRBJ2-1, with 8 positions matching TRBD2. The CDR3 runs 14 residues. V shed 6 bases, J shed 4 bases, and the junction held 5 bases outside the gene matches. Germline CDR1 WSHSY, CDR2 SAAADI. The CDR3 nucleotides read TGCGCCAGCAGACGGGGGGGACCTTACAATGAGCAGTTCTTC. It yields the protein CASRRGGPYNEQFF.

In the case of this clonotype: This may be a read error: a much more frequent sequence differs by one nucleotide. The V and J genes are TRBV19 and TRBJ1-5; perhaps TRBD1 as D (6 bases). CDR3 size: 14 residues. Germline V lookup: CDR1 LNHDA, CDR2 SQIVND (reference sequence). The CDR3 bases are TGTGCCAGTAAGGGGTTGGGGGGCAATCAGCTCCAGCATTTT. Protein sequence: CASKGLGGNQLQHF. The full variable domain, its missing parts supplied by reference TRBV19 and TRBJ1-5, is DGGITQSPKYLFRKEGQNVTLSCEQNLNHDAMYWYRQDPGQGLRLIYYSQIVNDFQKGDIAEGYSVSREKKESFPLTVTSAQKNPTAFYLCASKGLGGNQLQHFGDGTRLSIL.

This clonotype has at least ten counts. The chain joins TRBV5-1 to TRBJ2-7; a weak D match, TRBD2 (7 bases). Germline lookup yields CDR1 SGHRS and CDR2 YFSETQ. V was trimmed by 4 bases and J by 6 bases, leaving 14 bases between them. This CDR3 region has 13 residues. The CDR3 reads CASSVGGQGEQYF. The CDR3 coding sequence is TGCGCCAGCAGCGTGGGGGGGCAGGGCGAGCAGTACTTC. The variable domain in full, completed from reference TRBV5-1 and TRBJ2-7, reads KAGVTQTPRYLIKTRGQQVTLSCSPISGHRSVSWYQQTPGQGLQFLFEYFSETQRNKGNFPGRFSGRQFSNSRSEMNVSTLELGDSALYLCASSVGGQGEQYFGPGTRLTVT.

This clonotype was counted ten times or more. The V call is TRBV4-1, the J call TRBJ2-5; TRBD2 matches 9 bases. Germline V gene data show CDR1 as MGHRA and CDR2 as YSYEKL. This CDR3 is built from 17 residues. V trimming: 4 bases; J trimming: 1 base; junction bases outside the gene matches: 10. The CDR3 DNA is TGCGCCAGCAGCCCCACCGGGGTGCGGGGGGGCCAAGAGACCCAGTACTTC. It codes for CASSPTGVRGGQETQYF.

This clonotype has a count of ten or more. The chain carries TRBV28 and TRBJ2-7; 7 bases match TRBD2. The trim removed 5 bases at V and 0 bases at J, leaving 7 bases unmatched. The V gene's germline CDR1 is MDHEN and CDR2 SYDVKM. The CDR3 is 15 residues long. CDR3 bases: TGTGCCAGCAGTACCCTAGCGGATCTCTCCTACGAGCAGTACTTC. It encodes CASSTLADLSYEQYF.

This clonotype has a count of ten or more. J is TRBJ2-5 and V is TRBV15, with D uncertain. The CDR3 loop spans 16 amino acids. In germline, CDR1 is LNHNV, CDR2 YYDKDF (reference sequence). Trimming shortened V by 5 bases and J by 4 bases, and 20 bases separated the two germline ends. The DNA for the CDR3 is TGTGCCACCAGCGGGGTTCAACCGGGTAGTCGAGAGACCCAGTACTTC. It specifies CATSGVQPGSRETQYF. The variable domain in full, with the rest retrieved from reference TRBV15 and TRBJ2-5, is DAMVIQNPRYQVTQFGKPVTLSCSQTLNHNVMYWYQQKSSQAPKLLFHYYDKDFNNEADTPDNFQSRRPNTSFCFLDIRSPGLGDTAMYLCATSGVQPGSRETQYFGPGTRLLVL.

This clonotype showed up many times. The chain employs TRBV19 and TRBJ2-5, with D tentatively TRBD2 (7 bases). The CDR3 sequence is 14 residues long. Trimming took 5 bases from V and 2 from J, leaving 12 bases between them. CDR1 and CDR2 from the germline V gene are LNHDA and SQIVND (reference sequence). CDR3 amino acids: CASSGGGQQETQYF. The CDR3 bases are TGTGCCAGTAGTGGGGGGGGACAACAAGAGACCCAGTACTTC.

V and J are TRBV11-2 and TRBJ2-4; D is possibly TRBD2 (6 bases). Trimming cost V 5 bases and J 7 bases, with 15 bases left between them. This CDR3 comprises 14 residues. The V gene's germline CDR1 is SGHAT and CDR2 FQNNGV. This CDR3 is CASSPGAEGNIQYF. DNA for the CDR3: TGTGCCAGCAGCCCCGGAGCGGAGGGGAACATTCAGTACTTC.

This clonotype was observed at least ten times. The chain recombines TRBV14 with TRBJ1-5; D remains unclear. The length of the CDR3 is 17 residues. Germline assignment: CDR1 SGHDN and CDR2 FVKESK. V was clipped by 4 bases and J by 6 bases, with 22 bases between them. DNA of the CDR3: TGTGCCAGCAGCCCACCCTCCCGCCGACCCACGGGTCAGCCCCAGCATTTT. Translation: CASSPPSRRPTGQPQHF.